One sample yielded the 30 T cell receptor beta chains listed below, sequenced in a study of T-cell reconstitution after alpha-beta-depleted transplantation in children listed by TCRdb under 2016. Receptor libraries were prepared by PCR. The sequencer was an Illumina HiSeq 2500. Molecular barcoding was employed in the preparation of TCR libraries, with unique molecular identifiers being used to normalize TCRbeta repertoire quantification. The public reads were reanalyzed by TCRdb: fastp trimming at Q25, MiXCR alignment, in-frame beta chains only. A single entry per CDR3 protein holds the most common genes and DNA from its merged rows. A total of 250,000 to 300,000 distinct CDR3 sequences appear in this sample, almost 10% of them only once. Clones ranked in the top ten supply 9.5% to 13% of the sample. This specimen was PBMCs from the stem cell graft donor, taken from the stem cell graft. These receptors were obtained from a human donor who donated a stem cell graft to a child with SCID.

This chain connects TRBV6-6 to TRBJ1-5, with D unresolved. The V gene's germline CDR1 is MNHNY and CDR2 SVGAGI (reference sequence). The CDR3 sequence is 13 residues long. Deletions cut 2 bases from V and 5 bases from J, with 7 bases between. The CDR3 spells CASSYRIYQPQHF. The CDR3 nucleotides are TGTGCCAGCAGTTACCGAATATATCAGCCCCAGCATTTT.

The V call is TRBV5-6, the J call TRBJ2-1, with TRBD1 identical over 7 bases. Trimming at V came to 6 bases and at J to 3 bases, leaving 6 bases not matched to a gene. The CDR3 spans 14 residues. Germline V gene data show CDR1 as SGHDT and CDR2 as YYEEEE. The CDR3 sequence: CASNGDSGYNEQFF. The CDR3 coding sequence is TGTGCCAGCAATGGGGACAGCGGCTACAATGAGCAGTTCTTC.

Many counts were recorded for this clonotype. V is TRBV11-2 and J is TRBJ2-2, with D unresolved. CDR1 is SGHAT and CDR2 is FQNNGV in the germline V gene. V lost 4 bases and J lost 1, with 7 bases in between. CDR3 length: 14 residues. The CDR3 DNA reads TGTGCCAGCAGCTCCTACTTGAACACCGGGGAGCTGTTTTTT. Amino acids: CASSSYLNTGELFF.

This clonotype was seen a few times. The genes are TRBV5-1 and TRBJ2-5, with 10 bases aligning to TRBD1. V shed 4 bases and J 3 bases; nucleotides not matched to a gene: 9. This CDR3 has 16 residues. Germline loops: CDR1 SGHRS, CDR2 YFSETQ. CDR3 bases: TGCGCCAGCAGCCCCTTACCCGGGACAGGGGAAGAGACCCAGTACTTC. Translated: CASSPLPGTGEETQYF. The entire variable domain, with the rest obtained from reference TRBV5-1 and TRBJ2-5, is as follows: KAGVTQTPRYLIKTRGQQVTLSCSPISGHRSVSWYQQTPGQGLQFLFEYFSETQRNKGNFPGRFSGRQFSNSRSEMNVSTLELGDSALYLCASSPLPGTGEETQYFGPGTRLLVL.

Ten or more counts support this clonotype. The chain links TRBV20-1 to TRBJ2-2, with no clear D. Trimming left V 5 bases short and J 5 bases short, with 12 bases between. This CDR3 region has 13 residues. Germline V gene data show CDR1 as DFQATT and CDR2 as SNEGSKA (reference sequence). CDR3 nucleotide sequence: TGCAGTGCTCCTCTCAGTAGGACCGGGGAGCTGTTTTTT. Translated, it gives CSAPLSRTGELFF.

J is TRBJ1-2 and V is TRBV10-3; D gene ambiguous. The V end was cut by 0 bases, the J end by 0 bases, with 11 bases between. The CDR3 runs to 16 residues. Germline assignment: CDR1 ENHRY and CDR2 SYGVKD. The CDR3 DNA sequence: TGTGCCATCAGTGAGTCGGCTGTTACCCCTAACTATGGCTACACCTTC. Protein product: CAISESAVTPNYGYTF.

Notes on this clonotype: One junction end does not reproduce the germline sequence, and a read error may be involved. The chain is built from TRBV7-7 and TRBJ2-3; D is uncertain. The CDR3 has 15 residues. Germline V gene sequence: CDR1 SSHAT, CDR2 FNYEAQ (reference sequence). The CDR3 nucleotides are TGTGCTAGCAGCTTAGATCTGGGGAGCACAGATACGCAGTATTTT. Protein: CASSLDLGSTDTQYF.

The chain uses TRBV5-1 and TRBJ2-7; D not resolved. The germline V and J ends were trimmed by 3 bases and 6 bases, with 10 bases remaining between them. Germline CDR1 is SGHRS and CDR2 is YFSETQ. This CDR3 comprises 12 residues. CDR3 protein: CASSSNVAEQYF. The CDR3, as DNA: TGCGCCAGCAGCTCAAACGTTGCCGAGCAGTACTTC.

This clonotype was observed at least ten times. The rearrangement joins TRBV10-3 to TRBJ1-5; no clear D. This CDR3 has 17 residues. Germline CDR1 and CDR2: ENHRY and SYGVKD. The V end was cut by 0 bases, the J end by 7 bases, with 19 bases between. The CDR3 DNA is TGTGCCATCAGTGAGTCGACCTATCCTGATCGGGGACAGCCCCAGCATTTT. This sequence encodes CAISESTYPDRGQPQHF.

The gene calls are TRBV18 and TRBJ2-5; D uncertain. Looked up from germline, CDR1 is KGHSH and CDR2 is LQKENI. Trimming shortened V by 0 bases and J by 4 bases, and 9 bases separated the two germline ends. CDR3 length: 14 amino acids. CDR3 bases: TGTGCCAGCTCACCACCGATGGAACCAGAGACCCAGTACTTC. This translates into CASSPPMEPETQYF.

This sequence joins TRBV12-3 or TRBV12-4 and TRBJ1-4; D unresolved. V lost 6 bases, J lost 6 bases, and 14 bases lay in between. The length of the CDR3 is 14 residues. In nucleotides, the CDR3 is TGTGCCAGCAGACCCGGCCGCCGGGATGAAAAACTGTTTTTT. It encodes CASRPGRRDEKLFF.

The V gene is TRBV2, the J gene TRBJ2-1, with 12 bases aligning to TRBD2. Germline-derived CDR1 and CDR2 are SNHLY and FYNNEI. The CDR3 has 16 amino acids. After removal of 6 bases from V and 6 bases from J, the junction contained 9 bases not matched to a gene. The CDR3 region is CASSLETSGGLNEQFF. CDR3 in DNA: TGTGCCAGCAGCCTTGAGACTAGCGGGGGCCTCAATGAGCAGTTCTTC.

This clonotype was picked up many times. The chain has TRBV5-1 and TRBJ1-1, with TRBD1 as a possible D gene (5 bases). The V and J ends lost 3 bases and 0 bases respectively, with 9 bases between them. The CDR3 is 14 residues long. Germline V gives CDR1 SGHRS, CDR2 YFSETQ. The CDR3 is CASSSQVMNTEAFF. CDR3 nucleotides: TGCGCCAGCAGCTCACAGGTTATGAACACTGAAGCTTTCTTT.

The CDR3 coding sequence is TGCGCCAGCAGTACCGGGACAGGGGGCTCAGATACGCAGTATTTT. Protein product: CASSTGTGGSDTQYF. The chain links TRBV5-1 to TRBJ2-3, with TRBD1 matching 12 bases. There are 15 residues in the CDR3. Trimming at V came to 5 bases and at J to 4 bases, leaving 5 bases not matched to a gene. Looked up from germline, CDR1 is SGHRS and CDR2 is YFSETQ. The full variable domain, its missing parts supplied by reference TRBV5-1 and TRBJ2-3, is KAGVTQTPRYLIKTRGQQVTLSCSPISGHRSVSWYQQTPGQGLQFLFEYFSETQRNKGNFPGRFSGRQFSNSRSEMNVSTLELGDSALYLCASSTGTGGSDTQYFGPGTRLTVL.

The chain carries TRBV20-1 and TRBJ1-4; possible D gene TRBD1, 5 bases. V was cut by 6 bases and J by 5 bases, with 16 bases left in between. Germline values: CDR1 DFQATT, CDR2 SNEGSKA (reference sequence). There are 14 residues in the CDR3. The CDR3 is CSATWGPTNEKLFF. CDR3 DNA: TGCAGTGCAACTTGGGGACCTACGAATGAAAAACTGTTTTTT.

The rearrangement links TRBV24-1 to TRBJ2-1; TRBD2 matches 11 bases. The germline V gene has CDR1 KGHDR and CDR2 SFDVKD. The CDR3 runs to 17 residues. The junction had 8 bases not matched to a gene; V was cut back by 4 bases and J by 4 bases. CDR3: CATSDPGLAGQYNEQFF. Written as DNA, the CDR3 is TGTGCCACCAGTGACCCTGGACTAGCGGGCCAATACAATGAGCAGTTCTTC.

This clonotype has a count of ten or more. J is TRBJ2-1 and V is TRBV5-1, with D uncertain. The germline V gene has CDR1 SGHRS and CDR2 YFSETQ. The CDR3 extends over 17 amino acids. V was shortened by 2 bases and J by 0 bases, with 15 bases between the two germline ends. DNA for the CDR3: TGCGCCAGCAGCTTTATGACCGCTAAAAGCTCCTACAATGAGCAGTTCTTC. Translation gives CASSFMTAKSSYNEQFF.

The chain's CDR3 is CASSPTLGGGGYTF. CDR3 coding DNA: TGTGCCAGCAGCCCCACTCTGGGGGGGGGTGGCTACACCTTC. The chain is built from TRBV7-3 and TRBJ1-2, with D possibly TRBD1 on 5 matching bases. Trimming shortened V by 5 bases and J by 7 bases, and 17 bases separated the two germline ends. CDR1 and CDR2 from the germline V gene are SGHTA and FQGTGA. This CDR3 is 14 amino acids long.

This clonotype has only a few counts. This chain connects TRBV28 to TRBJ2-3, with 14 bases lining up with TRBD2. Germline V lookup: CDR1 MDHEN, CDR2 SYDVKM. The CDR3 is 20 amino acids. Losses at the gene ends were 2 bases for V and 0 bases for J; bases not matched to a gene: 10. CDR3 in amino acids: CASSLRGTSGGRQSTDTQYF. The CDR3 region has the DNA TGTGCCAGCAGTTTACGCGGGACTAGCGGGGGCCGCCAAAGCACAGATACGCAGTATTTT.

This clonotype was observed at least ten times. The chain links TRBV18 to TRBJ2-3; D gene ambiguous. Trimming shortened V by 5 bases and J by 2 bases, and 5 bases separated the two germline ends. Germline V gene sequence: CDR1 KGHSH, CDR2 LQKENI. The CDR3 has 12 amino acids. CDR3 coding DNA: TGTGCCAGCTCATCCCCCACAGATACGCAGTATTTT. Translated: CASSSPTDTQYF.

This clonotype was counted many times. DNA for the CDR3: TGTGCCAGCAGCTTGACGGACAGACTTACCGGGGAGCTGTTTTTT. Its protein product is CASSLTDRLTGELFF. J is TRBJ2-2 and V is TRBV5-6, with D maybe TRBD1 (6 bases). The CDR3 extends over 15 amino acids. CDR1 SGHDT and CDR2 YYEEEE come from the germline V gene. Trimming pared 1 base from V and 5 bases from J, leaving 12 bases between.

A few counts support this clonotype. The chain is built from TRBV10-3 and TRBJ2-5; 8 bases are a match to TRBD2. V was clipped by 3 bases and J by 5 bases; unmatched bases: 8. Germline CDR1 ENHRY, CDR2 SYGVKD. The CDR3 loop spans 15 amino acids. This CDR3 is CAISDPISGEETQYF. CDR3 DNA: TGTGCCATCAGTGACCCGATTAGCGGGGAGGAGACCCAGTACTTC.

The chain uses TRBV29-1 and TRBJ1-5; maybe TRBD1 (5 bases). V lost 4 bases to trimming and J lost 1 base, with 11 bases between them. CDR1 is SQVTM and CDR2 is ANQGSEA in the germline V gene. This CDR3 contains 14 residues. The CDR3, as DNA: TGCAGCGTTGGGGGGGGGGTGAGCAATCAGCCCCAGCATTTT. It encodes CSVGGGVSNQPQHF.

V and J are TRBV6-5 and TRBJ2-5; 8 bases line up with TRBD2. Germline CDR1 is MNHEY and CDR2 is SVGAGI. The CDR3 is made up of 13 amino acids. After removal of 7 bases from V and 7 bases from J, the junction contained 8 bases not matched to a gene. CDR3: CASTTRGAGTQYF. In DNA form, the CDR3 reads TGTGCCAGCACGACGCGGGGGGCGGGGACCCAGTACTTC.

The sample holds many counts of this clonotype. This chain uses TRBV20-1 with TRBJ2-2; a possible D gene is TRBD2 (6 bases). The V gene's germline CDR1 is DFQATT and CDR2 SNEGSKA (reference sequence). V was pared by 3 bases and J by 4 bases, with 9 bases between. The CDR3 extends over 13 amino acids. Here the CDR3 reads CSASGGPTGELFF. CDR3 nucleotide sequence: TGCAGTGCTAGCGGGGGACCCACCGGGGAGCTGTTTTTT.

The CDR3 region has the DNA TGTGCCACCAGCAGAGTCGGGGAACCTTGGAATGAGCAGTTCTTC. Residues: CATSRVGEPWNEQFF. The chain carries TRBV15 and TRBJ2-1, with TRBD2 as a possible D gene (5 bases). Trimming removed 1 base from V and 7 bases from J, with 14 bases in between. The CDR3 spans 15 residues. CDR1 and CDR2 (germline): LNHNV, YYDKDF (reference sequence).

The V and J genes are TRBV7-9 and TRBJ1-6; D gene ambiguous. CDR1 and CDR2 (germline): SEHNR, FQNEAQ (reference sequence). The CDR3 is 15 residues long. The V end lost 5 bases, the J end lost 7 bases, and 15 bases lay between the germline ends. The CDR3 DNA sequence: TGTGCCAGCAGCCCCGATCGGGCCACGAATTCACCCCTCCACTTT. Amino acids: CASSPDRATNSPLHF.

This clonotype has a handful of counts. The CDR3 sequence is CASNLGSWETQYF. Here the CDR3 DNA reads TGTGCCAGCAATTTAGGCTCCTGGGAGACCCAGTACTTC. The chain recombines TRBV2 with TRBJ2-5; D not certain. This CDR3 region has 13 residues. The V end lost 7 bases, the J end lost 5 bases, and 14 bases lay between the germline ends. Germline V CDR1 and CDR2: SNHLY, FYNNEI. Looking up the rest from reference TRBV2 and TRBJ2-5 gives the full variable domain: EPEVTQTPSHQVTQMGQEVILRCVPISNHLYFYWYRQILGQKVEFLVSFYNNEISEKSEIFDDQFSVERPDGSNFTLKIRSTKLEDSAMYFCASNLGSWETQYFGPGTRLLVL.

The CDR3 nucleotides read TGTGCCAGCAGCCAAGGTACCCGCACAGATACGCAGTATTTT. Translating it yields CASSQGTRTDTQYF. This chain joins TRBV3-1 and TRBJ2-3; D remains ambiguous. CDR3 size: 14 residues. Trimming removed 1 base at V and 1 base at J, with 6 bases between. Looked up from germline, CDR1 is LGHDT and CDR2 is YNNKEL (reference sequence).

The V and J genes are TRBV11-3 and TRBJ2-7; 8 bases fit TRBD1. Germline assignment: CDR1 SGHNT and CDR2 YENEEA. The CDR3 runs to 14 residues. The V gene end was trimmed by 1 base and the J gene end by 10 bases; junction bases not matched to a gene: 9. The CDR3 nucleotides read TGTGCCAGCAGCTTAGCGCCTTTCGGACAGGGCCAGTACTTC. It yields the protein CASSLAPFGQGQYF.